Reported below is one T cell receptor beta chain. Some clones are missing from TCRdb's copy, which holds only in-frame ones; the method was immunoSEQ multiplex PCR. Seen here are 5,500 to 7,500 clones, 80% observed once, and the top ten hold roughly 15%. Time point specified: recipient sample about 28 days before transplant, after cytoreduction. These data originate in a study of T cell clonotyping in hematopoietic cell transplantation. The overall study: Cytoreduction preceded collection of pretransplant recipient samples.

The sample consisted of peripheral blood mononuclear cells, taken before stem cell transplant. The receptor comes from a woman aged 50 to 60 with acute myeloid leukemia. Some clones in this sample may be carry-over from other donors' samples.

The CDR3 spells CASRVGLAGGVNTQYF. Here the CDR3 DNA reads TGTGCCAGCAGGGTAGGACTAGCGGGGGGGGTAAATACGCAGTATTTT. The V and J genes are TRBV2 and TRBJ2-3; 15 bases are shared with TRBD2. CDR3 length: 16 residues. Germline values: CDR1 SNHLY, CDR2 FYNNEI. With V trimmed by 6 bases and J by 7 bases, 8 bases remained unmatched.